The sequence of this T cell receptor beta chain was determined in a study of cytomegalovirus exposure and HLA in healthy donors. Whole-study findings and limits: The study recorded over 150 TCR beta chains that were cytomegalovirus-associated. The study found most TCR sequences rare, yet found some public TCRs in many donors.

Data came from immunoSEQ multiplex PCR; TCRdb stores just in-frame clones and leaves some out. This sample carries around 150,000 clones, approximately 86% of them seen once, and the ten largest clones take almost 8%. A note on this clone: Antigen specificity is unknown.

Donors were drawn from the approximately 120-subject validation cohort, separate from the roughly 700-subject first cohort. Trimming took off 4 bases at V and 0 bases at J, with 6 bases between the two ends. Germline V gene lookup returns CDR1 MNHNS and CDR2 SASEGT. CDR3 length equals 14 residues. Sequenced material: PBMCs. This TCR derives from a woman under 30 in good health and CMV-seropositive. J is TRBJ1-4 and V is TRBV6-1; no firm D call. The CDR3 coding sequence is TGTGCCAGCAGTGGGAGGCCAACTAATGAAAAACTGTTTTTT. Translated, it gives CASSGRPTNEKLFF.